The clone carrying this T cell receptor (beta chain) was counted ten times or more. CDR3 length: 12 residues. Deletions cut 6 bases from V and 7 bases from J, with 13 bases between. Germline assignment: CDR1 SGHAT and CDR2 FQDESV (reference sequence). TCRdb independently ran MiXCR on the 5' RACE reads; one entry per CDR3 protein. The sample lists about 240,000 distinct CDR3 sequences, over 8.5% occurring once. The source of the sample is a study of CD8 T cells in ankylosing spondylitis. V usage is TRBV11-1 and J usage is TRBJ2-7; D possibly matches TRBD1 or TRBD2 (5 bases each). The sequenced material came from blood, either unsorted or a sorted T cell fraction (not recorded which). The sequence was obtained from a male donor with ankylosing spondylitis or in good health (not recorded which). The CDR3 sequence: CASSLASGEQYF. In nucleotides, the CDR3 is TGTGCCAGCAGTCTAGCCTCAGGGGAGCAGTACTTC.